This TCR beta chain comes out of a study of T cell responses to AZD1222 COVID-19 vaccine. The assay was immunoSEQ multiplex PCR, and TCRdb's table has in-frame clones only and misses some. The sample gives some 110,000 clones, approximately 85% of which show up once; roughly 3.7% is in the top ten. Study observations and caveats: The reported proportion of spike-specific TCRs targeting unmutated variant regions was nearly half.

On this clone: The antigen remains undetermined.

The CDR3 has 16 amino acids. The junction had 12 bases not matched to a gene; V was cut back by 8 bases and J by 6 bases. From germline, CDR1 is MDHEN and CDR2 SYDVKM. This clonotype was obtained from an adult in good health. The V and J genes are TRBV28 and TRBJ1-6, with 8 bases fitting TRBD1. The specimen comprised peripheral blood, sampled on day 0 of MenACWY control vaccination. In DNA, the CDR3 is TGTGCCAGCGGATCGACAGGGGTTGTTTCTAATTCACCCCTCCACTTT. Protein sequence: CASGSTGVVSNSPLHF.